Listed below are T cell receptor beta chains from one sample, sequenced in a study of blood T cell repertoires in COVID-19. The assay was immunoSEQ multiplex PCR, and TCRdb's table has in-frame clones only and misses some. The sample has some 200,000 clones, approximately 90% seen once. The sample taken for sequencing was peripheral blood. These receptors all stem from a man aged 25 to 40 with acute or convalescent COVID-19. Both conserved end residues are part of each CDR3. D genes are given only for firm matches. Rows give clone size only sometimes, using once, few, many, or a class for an expanded clone.

v_call	j_call	clone_size	d_call	cdr3_nt	cdr3_aa
TRBV5-1	TRBJ2-3	NA	NA	TGCGCCAGCAGCCGCCTTGGAGCGGTTATAAGCACAGATACGCAGTATTTT	CASSRLGAVISTDTQYF
TRBV29-1	TRBJ1-5	NA	NA	TGCAGCGTTGCGGAGTCAGTGGGCAATCAGCCCCAGCATTTT	CSVAESVGNQPQHF
TRBV7-9	TRBJ2-7	NA	NA	TGTGCCAGCAGCTTACCGGGAACCTACGAGCAGTACTTC	CASSLPGTYEQYF
TRBV7-9	TRBJ2-5	NA	TRBD1	TGTGCCAGCAGCTTAGTTACAGGGGGCGCCGAGACCCAGTACTTC	CASSLVTGGAETQYF
TRBV4-1	TRBJ2-5	NA	TRBD1	TGCGCCAGCAGCCACAACCGGGACAGAGACCAAGAGACCCAGTACTTC	CASSHNRDRDQETQYF
TRBV6-5	TRBJ1-6	NA	NA	TGTGCCAGCAGTTACGCCGACAGCTCCTATAATTCACCCCTCCACTTT	CASSYADSSYNSPLHF
TRBV5-1	TRBJ2-2	NA	TRBD2	TGCGCCAGCAGCTTAGGGCTAGCGGGAGGGAAAAACACCGGGGAGCTGTTTTTT	CASSLGLAGGKNTGELFF
TRBV15	TRBJ1-1	once	TRBD1	TGTGCCACCAGCCCTAGGACAGGGGGCTATGTAACTGAAGCTTTCTTT	CATSPRTGGYVTEAFF
TRBV7-9	TRBJ2-4	NA	TRBD2	TGTGCCAGCAGCTCAACCCTAGCGGGGGCCAAAAACATTCAGTACTTC	CASSSTLAGAKNIQYF
TRBV6-5	TRBJ2-7	once	TRBD2	TGTGCCAGCAATTGGGGGACTAGCGGGGGTAGGGAGCAGTACTTC	CASNWGTSGGREQYF
TRBV12-3/TRBV12-4	TRBJ2-1	NA	NA	TGTGCCAGCAGGCAGACAGGATCTGCGCAGTTCTTC	CASRQTGSAQFF
TRBV5-1	TRBJ2-7	NA	TRBD1	TGCGCCTCCAAGACAGGGACCTCCTACGAGCAGTACTTC	CASKTGTSYEQYF
TRBV28	TRBJ2-5	NA	NA	TGTGCCAGCAGACAGACCGGGACACACCAAGAGACCCAGTACTTC	CASRQTGTHQETQYF
TRBV7-9	TRBJ1-6	once	TRBD1	TGTGCCAGCAGCGCCTGGACAGGGAAAATATATTCACCCCTCCACTTT	CASSAWTGKIYSPLHF
TRBV19	TRBJ2-3	NA	NA	TGTGCCAGTAGTATACAGTACAGGGTGACCACAGATACGCAGTATTTT	CASSIQYRVTTDTQYF
TRBV5-5	TRBJ2-6	NA	NA	TGTGCCAGCAGCTTGCCCCACACAGGGTCTGGGGCCAACGTCCTGACTTTC	CASSLPHTGSGANVLTF
TRBV5-1	TRBJ1-6	NA	NA	TGCGCCAGCAGCTTGGGCCACAGGGATAATTCACCCCTCCACTTT	CASSLGHRDNSPLHF
TRBV19	TRBJ1-4	NA	TRBD1	TGTGCCAGTAGTATCCTAAAATCTGGGACAGTAGAAGCAAAACTGTTTTTT	CASSILKSGTVEAKLFF
TRBV30	TRBJ1-1	NA	NA	TGTGCCTGGAGTCTATGGGGGGAAACTGAAGCTTTCTTT	CAWSLWGETEAFF
TRBV29-1	TRBJ2-1	NA	NA	TGCAGCGTTAAGGACAGCAACTCCTACAATGAGCAGTTCTTC	CSVKDSNSYNEQFF
TRBV30	TRBJ1-6	NA	NA	TGTGCCTGGAGTGTACACAATAATTCACCCCTCCACTTT	CAWSVHNNSPLHF
TRBV9	TRBJ2-2	NA	NA	TGTGCCAGCGCAGGCCTGAACACCGGGGAGCTGTTTTTT	CASAGLNTGELFF
TRBV5-1	TRBJ2-1	NA	TRBD2	TGCGCCAGCAGCTTGGGCGGGGGGGCCTTAGTCAATGAGCAGTTCTTC	CASSLGGGALVNEQFF
TRBV6-5	TRBJ1-1	NA	TRBD1	TGTGCCAGCAAGACCGGGGACAGGACGAACACTGAAGCTTTCTTT	CASKTGDRTNTEAFF
TRBV29-1	TRBJ2-1	NA	NA	TGCAGCGTCCTCCCGTGGGGGACTGACGAGGGTGACACCTACAATGAGCAGTTCTTC	CSVLPWGTDEGDTYNEQFF
TRBV5-4	TRBJ1-1	NA	TRBD1	TGTGCCAGCAGCCCAGGGACAGGGAGGGACCGCGAAGCTTTCTTT	CASSPGTGRDREAFF
TRBV30	TRBJ2-4	once	TRBD2	TGTGCCTGGAGTGTATACAGCGGGAGGGGGAACATTCAGTACTTC	CAWSVYSGRGNIQYF
TRBV28	TRBJ1-2	NA	TRBD1	TGTGCCAGCAGTTTAGTTATGGGACAGAACTATGGCTACACCTTC	CASSLVMGQNYGYTF
TRBV10-1	TRBJ1-1	NA	NA	TGCGCCAGCAGCTCCGGGGGTGAAGCCACTGAAGCTTTCTTT	CASSSGGEATEAFF
TRBV10-1	TRBJ2-3	NA	TRBD1	TGCGCCAGCAGTGAGGACAGGGCCGAATCCACAGATACGCAGTATTTT	CASSEDRAESTDTQYF
TRBV18	TRBJ2-7	NA	NA	TGTGCCAGCTCACCAGAGGACGAGCAGTACTTC	CASSPEDEQYF
TRBV27	TRBJ1-5	NA	NA	TGTGCCAGCAGCGATCAAGGGGGTCTTAGCAATCAGCCCCAGCATTTT	CASSDQGGLSNQPQHF
TRBV27	TRBJ1-2	NA	NA	TGTGCCAGCAGTTTCGGGGGGCTCGGAGGCTACACCTTC	CASSFGGLGGYTF
TRBV18	TRBJ1-2	once	TRBD1	TGTGCCAGCTCAAGGGACAGCCTAACCTATGGCTACACCTTC	CASSRDSLTYGYTF
TRBV5-4	TRBJ1-2	NA	TRBD1	TGTGCCAGCAGCAAGGGGACAGGGGGAGCTAACTATGGCTACACCTTC	CASSKGTGGANYGYTF